These T cell receptor beta chains were read from a single sample in a study of vaccination effects on CD4 cells after COVID-19. These receptors have no known antigen. Profiling relied on immunoSEQ multiplex PCR, and the TCRdb table lists in-frame clones only, not all of them. The data hold 35,000 to 55,000 clones, with around 79% observed a single time. The sequencing used CD4+ T cells from PBMCs cultured with a peptide pool, collected before COVID-19 vaccination. These TCRs come from a human donor who had a prior SARS-CoV-2 infection. CDR3s include the opening cysteine and the closing phenylalanine or tryptophan. The D gene is left open where the match is weak. The size of a clone is reported for some rows only, either as once, few or many, or as a class for expanded clones.

CDR3aa,CDR3nt,v_gene,j_gene,d_gene,abundance
CATSDGTGRPQETQYF,TGTGCCACCAGTGATGGGACCGGACGGCCCCAAGAGACCCAGTACTTC,TRBV24-1,TRBJ2-5,-,-
CASSVLPGAHGYTF,TGTGCCAGCAGCGTACTCCCAGGGGCGCACGGCTACACCTTC,TRBV9,TRBJ1-2,-,-
CASKSGGNTGELFF,TGTGCCAGCAAGTCGGGAGGGAACACCGGGGAGCTGTTTTTT,TRBV6-6,TRBJ2-2,TRBD2,once
CASRTKTGALGYGYTF,TGTGCCAGCAGGACAAAGACAGGGGCCTTGGGCTATGGCTACACCTTC,TRBV2,TRBJ1-2,TRBD1,-
CASSQDRNTEAFF,TGTGCCAGCAGCCAAGATCGGAACACTGAAGCTTTCTTT,TRBV3-1/TRBV3-2,TRBJ1-1,-,-
CSARNAGEAFF,TGCAGTGCTAGGAATGCAGGAGAAGCTTTCTTT,TRBV20-1,TRBJ1-1,-,-
CASSGQQGAAGNTIYF,TGTGCCAGCAGTGGGCAACAGGGGGCAGCTGGAAACACCATATATTTT,TRBV6-1,TRBJ1-3,TRBD1,-
CASSPWGTEQKNTEAFF,TGTGCCAGCTCACCCTGGGGGACAGAACAAAAGAACACTGAAGCTTTCTTT,TRBV18,TRBJ1-1,TRBD1,few
CASSVTGENTEAFF,TGTGCCAGCAGTGTCACAGGAGAGAACACTGAAGCTTTCTTT,TRBV2,TRBJ1-1,-,-
CASTSGYGYTF,-,TRBV3-1/TRBV3-2,TRBJ1-2,-,-
CASSLGISGSYNEQFF,TGTGCCAGCAGTTTGGGAATTAGCGGGAGTTACAATGAGCAGTTCTTC,TRBV6-5,TRBJ2-1,TRBD2,-
CAISAGTTDTQYF,TGTGCCATCAGTGCCGGGACCACAGATACGCAGTATTTT,TRBV10-3,TRBJ2-3,-,-
CASSLGGLAGALQYF,TGTGCCAGCAGCCTGGGAGGACTAGCGGGGGCCTTGCAGTACTTC,TRBV5-6,TRBJ2-7,TRBD2,-
CASSVRRLAGGPRAAGELFF,TGTGCCAGTAGTGTTCGGAGACTAGCGGGAGGGCCACGGGCTGCCGGGGAGCTGTTTTTT,TRBV19,TRBJ2-2,TRBD2,-
CASSEGQGGDYGYTF,TGTGCCAGCTCAGAAGGACAGGGAGGGGACTATGGCTACACCTTC,TRBV18,TRBJ1-2,TRBD1,few
CASSPDDRDTEAFF,TGTGCCAGTAGCCCTGACGACAGGGACACTGAAGCTTTCTTT,TRBV19,TRBJ1-1,TRBD1,-
CSVRQGEHQPQHF,TGCAGCGTTAGACAGGGGGAACATCAGCCCCAGCATTTT,TRBV29-1,TRBJ1-5,TRBD1,few
CAWTWGGSYTF,TGTGCCTGGACCTGGGGGGGGAGCTACACCTTC,TRBV30,TRBJ1-2,-,medium-sized
CASSPGFSTEAFF,TGTGCCAGCAGCCCAGGGTTCAGCACTGAAGCTTTCTTT,TRBV5-5,TRBJ1-1,-,-
CASSLSGQGMNTQYF,TGTGCCAGCAGCTTAAGTGGCCAGGGTATGAATACGCAGTATTTT,TRBV7-3,TRBJ2-3,-,-
CASSDLRGSPLHF,TGTGCCAGCAGTGACCTCAGGGGTTCACCCCTCCACTTT,TRBV2,TRBJ1-6,-,-
CASRYEGVNTEAFF,TGTGCCAGCAGGTACGAGGGGGTGAACACTGAAGCTTTCTTT,TRBV2,TRBJ1-1,-,-
CASSLSRDSYEQYF,TGTGCCAGCAGTCTTAGCAGGGACTCCTACGAGCAGTACTTC,TRBV27,TRBJ2-7,-,-
CASSLGQSSYEQYF,TGCGCCAGCAGCTTGGGGCAGAGCTCCTACGAGCAGTACTTC,TRBV5-1,TRBJ2-7,-,-
CASSFNVGGTQYF,TGTGCCAGCAGCTTTAACGTTGGAGGGACCCAGTACTTC,TRBV7-2,TRBJ2-5,-,-
CASSLTSASYSYNEQFF,TGCGCCAGCAGCCTGACTAGCGCTTCTTACTCCTACAATGAGCAGTTCTTC,TRBV5-1,TRBJ2-1,TRBD2,-
CASSLGADVYGYTF,TGTGCCAGCAGCTTGGGAGCGGACGTCTATGGCTACACCTTC,TRBV5-4,TRBJ1-2,-,few
CASSEDRVYGYTF,TGTGCCAGCAGTGAGGACAGGGTCTATGGCTACACCTTC,TRBV14,TRBJ1-2,TRBD1,-
CAISRTSNEQFF,TGTGCCATCAGCCGAACTAGCAATGAGCAGTTCTTC,TRBV10-3,TRBJ2-1,-,-
CASTPWVAGITDTQYF,TGTGCCAGCACCCCTTGGGTAGCGGGGATCACAGATACGCAGTATTTT,TRBV5-4,TRBJ2-3,TRBD2,-
CASSTSGGALETQYF,TGTGCCAGCAGCACTAGCGGGGGGGCGTTGGAGACCCAGTACTTC,TRBV28,TRBJ2-5,TRBD2,-
CASSYKTGNYEQYF,TGTGCCAGCAGCTACAAAACAGGGAACTACGAGCAGTACTTC,TRBV7-2,TRBJ2-7,-,-
CSFRGQEGYEQYF,TGCAGCTTCCGAGGACAGGAGGGGTACGAGCAGTACTTC,TRBV29-1,TRBJ2-7,-,-
CASSLQGRVGETQYF,TGTGCCAGCAGCCTACAGGGGAGGGTGGGGGAGACCCAGTACTTC,TRBV4-2,TRBJ2-5,-,-
CASSQKYSNQPQHF,TGCGCCAGCAGCCAAAAGTATAGCAATCAGCCCCAGCATTTT,TRBV4-1,TRBJ1-5,-,few
CASSFIDRANQPQHF,TGTGCCAGCAGTTTTATCGACAGGGCAAATCAGCCCCAGCATTTT,TRBV2,TRBJ1-5,TRBD1,few
CASGRMLADSYEQYF,TGTGCCAGCGGAAGGATGCTAGCGGACTCCTACGAGCAGTACTTC,TRBV6-5,TRBJ2-7,TRBD2,few
CSASWQNNEQFF,TGCAGTGCTAGTTGGCAAAACAATGAGCAGTTCTTC,TRBV20-1,TRBJ2-1,-,-
CASSPEGTSGNTIYF,TGTGCCAGCAGCCCAGAGGGGACCTCTGGAAACACCATATATTTT,TRBV4-2,TRBJ1-3,-,-
CASRRVGANYGYTF,TGTGCCAGCAGGAGGGTGGGGGCTAACTATGGCTACACCTTC,TRBV6-5,TRBJ1-2,-,-